These T cell receptor beta chains were read from a single sample in a study of T-cell memory formation after mild COVID-19. TCRdb re-analysed the 5' RACE reads in MiXCR, keeping a single row per CDR3 protein. The sample holds approximately 400,000 distinct CDR3 sequences, more than 15% seen once. Sample: PBMCs or a T cell subset sorted from them (not recorded which). Receptors originate from a man aged 18 to 30 who had mild COVID-19 (a few samples of this study predate the infection). Cell type and time point are not known. CDR3s include the opening cysteine and the closing phenylalanine or tryptophan. A D gene is named only where the DNA matches it firmly. Rows may omit the clone size; those that give it use once, few, many or a size class.

d_call j_call clone_size v_call cdr3_aa cdr3_nt
TRBD1 TRBJ2-5 NA TRBV6-5 CASSGTGQETQYF TGTGCCAGCAGTGGGACAGGGCAGGAGACCCAGTACTTC
TRBD1 TRBJ1-2 NA TRBV5-1 CASSPTGGPDYGYTF TGCGCCAGCAGCCCGACAGGGGGACCCGACTATGGCTACACCTTC
TRBD1 TRBJ1-2 NA TRBV2 CASRPQGEVRIYGYTF TGTGCCAGCAGGCCACAGGGGGAAGTGAGGATATATGGCTACACCTTC
NA TRBJ1-5 NA TRBV7-9 CASSPRGFGNQPQHF TGTGCCAGCAGCCCCCGGGGGTTTGGCAATCAGCCCCAGCATTTT
NA TRBJ1-5 NA TRBV18 CASSRRTGLGEPQHF TGTGCCAGCTCACGACGAACAGGGTTGGGAGAGCCCCAGCATTTT
NA TRBJ1-5 NA TRBV7-8 CASSLGLGTYSNQPQHF TGTGCCAGCAGCTTAGGGTTAGGGACATATAGCAATCAGCCCCAGCATTTT
TRBD1 TRBJ2-7 many TRBV5-1 CASSYRGEGYEQYF TGCGCCAGCAGCTACAGGGGAGAAGGCTACGAGCAGTACTTC
NA TRBJ2-3 few TRBV29-1 CSVDEDSPFTDTQYF TGCAGCGTTGATGAGGACAGTCCCTTCACAGATACGCAGTATTTT
NA TRBJ2-6 NA TRBV5-1 CASSLEKGAGANVLTF TGCGCCAGCAGCTTGGAAAAGGGTGCTGGGGCCAACGTCCTGACTTTC
NA TRBJ1-1 NA TRBV18 CASSPRRSAAEAFF TGTGCCAGCTCACCTCGCAGGTCCGCCGCTGAAGCTTTCTTT
TRBD1 TRBJ1-5 few TRBV6-6 CASSYPDRGGYSNQPQHF TGTGCCAGCAGTTACCCGGACAGGGGGGGGTATAGCAATCAGCCCCAGCATTTT
TRBD2 TRBJ2-1 NA TRBV5-1 CASSSSGVPGANEQFF TGCGCCAGCAGCTCGAGCGGGGTGCCTGGGGCCAATGAGCAGTTCTTC
NA TRBJ2-1 few TRBV5-6 CASARGVYNEQFF TGTGCCAGCGCTAGGGGGGTTTACAATGAGCAGTTCTTC
NA TRBJ1-1 NA TRBV7-3 CASSGGGWNTEAFF TGTGCCAGCAGCGGAGGGGGGTGGAACACTGAAGCTTTCTTT
NA TRBJ1-2 NA TRBV10-1 CASSESGTYGYTF TGCGCCAGCAGTGAGTCGGGGACCTATGGCTACACCTTC
NA TRBJ2-3 NA TRBV7-3 CASSDQGDTQYF TGTGCCAGCAGTGATCAGGGGGATACGCAGTATTTT
TRBD2 TRBJ2-5 NA TRBV11-2 CASSSGTSGVGTQYF TGTGCCAGCAGCTCCGGGACTAGCGGGGTTGGGACCCAGTACTTC
TRBD1 TRBJ1-4 many TRBV5-1 CASSMATGGEKLFF TGCGCCAGCAGCATGGCGACAGGGGGTGAAAAACTGTTTTTT
NA TRBJ1-2 NA TRBV4-1 CASSPGQLDYGYTF TGCGCCAGCAGCCCAGGGCAATTGGACTATGGCTACACCTTC
TRBD1 TRBJ1-2 NA TRBV7-2 CASSVTGVRGYTF TGTGCCAGCAGCGTCACAGGGGTCAGAGGCTACACCTTC
NA TRBJ2-3 NA TRBV7-3 CASSLSGAFTDTQYF TGTGCCAGCAGCTTATCCGGGGCCTTCACAGATACGCAGTATTTT
TRBD2 TRBJ2-1 NA TRBV4-1 CASSQELAVIYNEQFF TGCGCCAGCAGCCAAGAGCTAGCGGTAATCTACAATGAGCAGTTCTTC
TRBD2 TRBJ2-1 few TRBV7-7 CASSLLAGASSYNEQFF TGTGCCAGCAGCTTACTAGCGGGGGCTAGCTCCTACAATGAGCAGTTCTTC
TRBD1 TRBJ2-2 few TRBV7-2 CASSLGRTGANTGELFF TGTGCCAGCAGCTTAGGCCGGACAGGGGCGAACACCGGGGAGCTGTTTTTT
TRBD2 TRBJ2-1 NA TRBV7-2 CASSLVSGGTNEQFF TGTGCCAGCAGCTTAGTTAGCGGGGGGACTAATGAGCAGTTCTTC
NA TRBJ2-3 NA TRBV7-9 CASSSPFYGRDTQYF TGTGCCAGCAGCTCGCCTTTCTACGGGAGAGATACGCAGTATTTT
NA TRBJ2-3 few TRBV29-1 CSVDTIEGGTDTQYF TGCAGCGTTGATACGATCGAGGGGGGCACAGATACGCAGTATTTT
NA TRBJ2-1 NA TRBV5-1 CASSFWTVLNEQFF TGCGCCAGCAGCTTTTGGACAGTACTCAATGAGCAGTTCTTC
NA TRBJ2-6 few TRBV9 CASSVERGGANVLTF TGTGCCAGCAGCGTAGAACGGGGTGGGGCCAACGTCCTGACTTTC
NA TRBJ2-1 NA TRBV7-2 CASSLSRGGNEQFF TGTGCCAGCAGCTTATCCAGGGGGGGGAATGAGCAGTTCTTC
NA TRBJ1-2 NA TRBV11-1 CASSLGPTGRGYTF TGTGCCAGCAGCTTAGGCCCGACAGGACGTGGCTACACCTTC
NA TRBJ2-3 NA TRBV20-1 CSARWADTQYF TGCAGTGCTCGCTGGGCAGATACGCAGTATTTT
NA TRBJ1-1 NA TRBV9 CASSPIGGGTEAFF TGTGCCAGCAGTCCCATTGGGGGAGGAACTGAAGCTTTCTTT
NA TRBJ1-5 NA TRBV20-1 CSASRQRGSNQPQHF TGCAGTGCGAGTCGCCAGCGGGGGAGCAATCAGCCCCAGCATTTT
NA TRBJ2-7 NA TRBV5-1 CASSFLPGLSYEQYF TGCGCCAGCAGCTTCCTACCCGGGCTGTCCTACGAGCAGTACTTC
NA TRBJ2-7 NA TRBV12-3/TRBV12-4 CASSPGPEQYF TGTGCCAGCAGCCCGGGGCCCGAGCAGTACTTC
NA TRBJ1-1 few TRBV7-6 CASSLVGGVSRTEAFF TGTGCCAGCAGCTTGGTAGGGGGAGTCTCCAGGACTGAAGCTTTCTTT
NA TRBJ1-6 many TRBV7-2 CASSLVGYSPLHF TGTGCCAGCAGCTTGGTGGGCTATTCACCCCTCCACTTT
NA TRBJ2-4 NA TRBV5-1 CASSLAEPGNIQYF TGCGCCAGCAGCTTGGCAGAGCCTGGAAACATTCAGTACTTC
NA TRBJ2-6 NA TRBV12-3/TRBV12-4 CASSTPRGSSGANVLTF TGTGCCAGCAGTACGCCTCGGGGGAGCTCTGGGGCCAACGTCCTGACTTTC
NA TRBJ2-1 many TRBV7-9 CASRREEGNEQFF TGTGCCAGCCGCAGGGAGGAGGGCAATGAGCAGTTCTTC
NA TRBJ2-3 NA TRBV9 CASSLGTTQYF TGTGCCAGCAGCCTCGGGACTACGCAGTATTTT
NA TRBJ2-7 NA TRBV5-1 CASSRMTDSYEQYF TGCGCCAGCAGCCGAATGACAGACTCCTACGAGCAGTACTTC
NA TRBJ2-5 NA TRBV20-1 CSARDTGETQYF TGCAGTGCTAGAGATACGGGAGAGACCCAGTACTTC
TRBD2 TRBJ2-3 few TRBV7-6 CASTIGLAGADTQYF TGTGCCAGCACGATAGGGCTAGCGGGGGCAGATACGCAGTATTTT
NA TRBJ2-7 NA TRBV28 CASRPQGGSYEQYF TGTGCCAGCAGACCACAGGGCGGCAGCTACGAGCAGTACTTC
NA TRBJ1-1 few TRBV20-1 CSARQRYTEAFF TGCAGTGCTAGACAGAGATACACTGAAGCTTTCTTT
NA TRBJ2-5 few TRBV6-2/TRBV6-3 CASSYAAGPSNQETQYF TGTGCCAGCAGTTACGCGGCGGGGCCTAGTAACCAAGAGACCCAGTACTTC
TRBD1 TRBJ1-1 NA TRBV14 CASSLQGGSRVAFF TGTGCCAGCAGCCTACAGGGGGGAAGCCGAGTAGCTTTCTTT
TRBD1 TRBJ1-1 NA TRBV12-3/TRBV12-4 CASRPTTGGTEAFF TGTGCCAGCAGGCCAACGACAGGGGGAACTGAAGCTTTCTTT
NA TRBJ2-5 NA TRBV7-9 CASSTNGRDQYF TGTGCCAGCAGCACCAATGGTAGGGACCAGTACTTC
NA TRBJ2-5 few TRBV9 CASRSLGEETQYF TGTGCCAGCAGGTCTCTCGGCGAAGAGACCCAGTACTTC
NA TRBJ2-1 many TRBV20-1 CSARDVGSSYNEQFF TGCAGTGCTAGAGATGTGGGGAGCTCCTACAATGAGCAGTTCTTC
NA TRBJ2-5 NA TRBV24-1 CATRGFSETQYF TGTGCCACTAGAGGGTTTTCGGAGACCCAGTACTTC